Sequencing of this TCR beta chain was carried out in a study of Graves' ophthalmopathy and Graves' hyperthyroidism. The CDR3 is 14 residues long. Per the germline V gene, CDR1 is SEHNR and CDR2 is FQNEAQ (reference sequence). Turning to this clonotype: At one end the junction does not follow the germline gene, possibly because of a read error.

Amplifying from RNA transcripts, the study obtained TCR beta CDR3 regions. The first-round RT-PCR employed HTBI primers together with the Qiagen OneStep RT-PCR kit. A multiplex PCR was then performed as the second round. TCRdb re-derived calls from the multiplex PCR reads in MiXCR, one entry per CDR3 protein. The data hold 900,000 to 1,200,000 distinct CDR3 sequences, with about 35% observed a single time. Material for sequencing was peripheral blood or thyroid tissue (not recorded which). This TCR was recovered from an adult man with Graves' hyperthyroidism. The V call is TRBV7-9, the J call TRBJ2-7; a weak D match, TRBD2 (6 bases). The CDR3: CASSFVGGAYERYF. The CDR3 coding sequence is TGTGCCAGCAGCTTTGTGGGAGGTGCTTACGAGCGGTACTTC.